The 24 T cell receptor beta chains presented below share a single source sample, sequenced in a study of early T cells in non-severe SARS-CoV-2 infection. TCRdb redid the calling of the 5' RACE reads with MiXCR, one entry per CDR3 protein. The repertoire holds about 31,000 distinct CDR3 sequences, with approximately 6% as singletons. Source material: whole blood. Receptors originate from an adult who was a healthcare worker with PCR-confirmed SARS-CoV-2 infection or an uninfected control (not recorded which).

This clonotype occurred many times. V gene TRBV7-2 combines with J gene TRBJ1-1; D is unclear. CDR3 size: 12 residues. The V gene lost 5 bases and the J gene lost 5 bases, with 9 bases spanning the gap. Germline lookup yields CDR1 SGHTA and CDR2 FQGNSA. Here the CDR3 reads CASSPPGTEAFF. Written as DNA, the CDR3 is TGTGCCAGCAGCCCTCCCGGAACTGAAGCTTTCTTT.

This clonotype has just a few counts. The chain recombines TRBV5-6 with TRBJ2-1, with 13 nucleotides matching TRBD2. V gave up 1 base and J gave up 7 bases; unmatched junction bases: 5. CDR1 and CDR2 (germline): SGHDT, YYEEEE. The CDR3 totals 16 residues. The CDR3 DNA reads TGTGCCAGCAGCTTGTATTCACTAGCGGGAGGGAATGAGCAGTTCTTC. Protein: CASSLYSLAGGNEQFF.

This clonotype was picked up a small number of times. The chain combines TRBV3-1 with TRBJ2-7; D is ambiguous. The CDR3 spans 12 residues. The germline V gene has CDR1 LGHDT and CDR2 YNNKEL (reference sequence). Trimming pared 3 bases from V and 2 bases from J, leaving 5 bases between. The CDR3 sequence is CASSQSTYEQYF. For the CDR3, the DNA is TGTGCCAGCAGCCAGTCCACCTACGAGCAGTACTTC.

On this clonotype itself: A much larger clone lies one base from this, so it may be a read error. CDR3 region: CPSSYSGGGSTQYF. CDR3 in DNA: TGTCCCAGCAGCTATTCTGGGGGGGGAAGTACGCAGTATTTT. The V call is TRBV4-2, the J call TRBJ2-3; 7 bases are shared with TRBD2. The CDR3 has 14 amino acids. Germline V gene data show CDR1 as LGHNA and CDR2 as YNFKEQ.

This clonotype was counted at least ten times. V usage is TRBV18 and J usage is TRBJ1-1; D gene unclear. CDR3 length: 11 amino acids. CDR1 KGHSH and CDR2 LQKENI come from the germline V gene. The V end was cut by 8 bases, the J end by 4 bases, with 8 bases between. CDR3 nucleotide sequence: TGTGCCAGCGGTAGGGTCACTGAAGCTTTCTTT. Protein product: CASGRVTEAFF. The full variable domain, completed using reference TRBV18 and TRBJ1-1, is NAGVMQNPRHLVRRRGQEARLRCSPMKGHSHVYWYRQLPEEGLKFMVYLQKENIIDESGMPKERFSAEFPKEGPSILRIQQVVRGDSAAYFCASGRVTEAFFGQGTRLTVV.

The V call is TRBV7-2, the J call TRBJ1-3; tentatively, D is TRBD1 (5 bases). The germline V gene has CDR1 SGHTA and CDR2 FQGNSA. Trimming removed 11 bases at V and 1 base at J, with 12 bases between. CDR3 length: 13 residues. CDR3 nucleotide sequence: TGTGCCTCCCGAGAGGGGTCTGGAAACACCATATATTTT. As protein: CASREGSGNTIYF.

The gene calls are TRBV20-1 and TRBJ2-1; D ambiguous. Germline V gene data show CDR1 as DFQATT and CDR2 as SNEGSKA (reference sequence). The CDR3 is 16 residues long. V dropped 3 bases and J dropped 6 bases, with 21 bases sitting between them. CDR3 protein: CSASIHSKPPANEQFF. The DNA for the CDR3 is TGCAGTGCTAGTATCCACAGTAAACCTCCCGCCAATGAGCAGTTCTTC.

This clonotype was counted between two and nine times. This rearrangement joins TRBV4-1 to TRBJ1-6; no reliable D call. The V gene lost 7 bases and the J gene lost 7 bases, with 17 bases spanning the gap. CDR3 size: 15 residues. Germline values: CDR1 MGHRA, CDR2 YSYEKL. The CDR3 region has the DNA TGCGCCAGCACAAAAGAGGGCACAATCAATTCACCCCTCCACTTT. Amino acid sequence: CASTKEGTINSPLHF.

The sample holds many counts of this clonotype. V and J are TRBV29-1 and TRBJ2-3; 7 bases match TRBD2. The CDR3 length is 14 residues. Losses at the gene ends were 1 base for V and 4 bases for J; bases not matched to a gene: 5. Germline V gene lookup returns CDR1 SQVTM and CDR2 ANQGSEA. The CDR3 loop reads CSVEGTSSPDTQYF. The CDR3 nucleotides are TGCAGCGTTGAAGGGACTAGTAGTCCAGATACGCAGTATTTT.

Many counts were recorded for this clonotype. The V gene is TRBV6-1, the J gene TRBJ1-4; D might be TRBD1 (6 bases). Germline V gene sequence: CDR1 MNHNS, CDR2 SASEGT. The V end was cut by 3 bases, the J end by 8 bases, with 13 bases between. There are 14 residues in the CDR3. The DNA of the CDR3 is TGTGCCAGCAGTGACAGGGGAACAGGGGAAAAACTGTTTTTT. Its translation is CASSDRGTGEKLFF.

This clonotype was observed many times. V usage is TRBV6-5 and J usage is TRBJ2-2; 9 bases are a match to TRBD2. Germline CDR1 reads MNHEY; CDR2 reads SVGAGI. The V gene end was trimmed by 0 bases and the J gene end by 1 base; junction bases not matched to a gene: 6. The length of the CDR3 is 18 residues. The CDR3 here is CASSYSVAGVLNTGELFF. Written as DNA, the CDR3 is TGTGCCAGCAGTTACTCGGTAGCGGGAGTCTTGAACACCGGGGAGCTGTTTTTT.

The table lists this clonotype with many counts. This sequence joins TRBV10-2 and TRBJ1-1, with D unclear. With 2 bases removed from V and 4 bases from J, the gap between germline ends came to 8 bases. The CDR3 spans 13 residues. Per the germline V gene, CDR1 is WSHSY and CDR2 is SAAADI. The CDR3 loop reads CASSEKSRTEAFF. In DNA form, the CDR3 reads TGCGCCAGCAGTGAGAAATCCCGCACTGAAGCTTTCTTT.

This clonotype was counted ten times or more. The chain couples TRBV28 to TRBJ2-1; 8 bases map to TRBD2. The CDR3 is 15 amino acids. J lost 7 bases, V lost 2 bases, and 7 bases had no gene match. CDR1 is MDHEN and CDR2 is SYDVKM in the germline V gene. CDR3 amino acids: CASSLAGGMLNEQFF. The CDR3 nucleotides are TGTGCCAGCAGTTTAGCGGGAGGTATGCTGAATGAGCAGTTCTTC.

This chain links TRBV19 with TRBJ2-1; 14 nucleotides match TRBD2. Germline V gene data show CDR1 as LNHDA and CDR2 as SQIVND (reference sequence). The CDR3 spans 18 residues. V trimming: 6 bases; J trimming: 5 bases; junction bases outside the gene matches: 12. The CDR3 bases are TGTGCCAGTAGCCCTGGGGCGACTAGCGGGAGGGCGCACAATGAGCAGTTCTTC. Translating gives CASSPGATSGRAHNEQFF.

This chain links TRBV6-5 with TRBJ2-2; possibly TRBD2 for D (5 bases). CDR1 and CDR2 (germline): MNHEY, SVGAGI. CDR3 length equals 14 residues. Trimming took off 7 bases at V and 4 bases at J, with 13 bases between the two ends. Written as DNA, the CDR3 is TGTGCCAGCACCCGAGTTCGGGGCACCGGGGAGCTGTTTTTT. It encodes CASTRVRGTGELFF.

This clonotype was seen many times. The CDR3 nucleotides are TGTGCCAGCAGTCCTGGACTCGTCGGGGCCGGGGAGCTGTTTTTT. It codes for CASSPGLVGAGELFF. This chain joins TRBV5-4 and TRBJ2-2; tentatively, D is TRBD2 (5 bases). This CDR3 spans 15 amino acids. The germline V gene has CDR1 SGHNT and CDR2 YYREEE (reference sequence). V shed 5 bases and J shed 6 bases, with 17 bases lying between them.

The J gene is TRBJ2-5, the V gene TRBV18; 13 bases align to TRBD2. The trim removed 1 base at V and 1 base at J, leaving 3 bases unmatched. Germline V gene sequence: CDR1 KGHSH, CDR2 LQKENI. The CDR3 consists of 17 residues. The CDR3 sequence is CASSPRRTSGSQETQYF. In DNA form, the CDR3 reads TGTGCCAGCTCACCACGAAGGACTAGCGGGAGCCAAGAGACCCAGTACTTC. Filled out from reference TRBV18 and TRBJ2-5, the complete variable domain reads NAGVMQNPRHLVRRRGQEARLRCSPMKGHSHVYWYRQLPEEGLKFMVYLQKENIIDESGMPKERFSAEFPKEGPSILRIQQVVRGDSAAYFCASSPRRTSGSQETQYFGPGTRLLVL.

The table lists this clonotype with many counts. The CDR3 protein is CASRGLRNTGELFF. CDR3 nucleotides: TGTGCCAGCCGCGGACTGAGGAACACCGGGGAGCTGTTTTTT. The rearrangement links TRBV12-3 or TRBV12-4 to TRBJ2-2, with a tentative D call TRBD2 (5 bases). Trimming took off 8 bases at V and 1 base at J, with 11 bases between the two ends. CDR3 size: 14 residues.

The chain links TRBV15 to TRBJ1-5; D is uncertain. The CDR3 is 13 residues long. Germline CDR1 LNHNV, CDR2 YYDKDF (reference sequence). Trimming stripped 4 bases from V and 5 bases from J, with 9 bases between. Written as DNA, the CDR3 is TGTGCCACCAGCACTCGGGTTGATCAGCCCCAGCATTTT. It is translated as CATSTRVDQPQHF.

In its sample, this clonotype is medium-sized. This rearrangement joins TRBV25-1 to TRBJ2-2; a possible D gene is TRBD1 (5 bases). The germline V and J ends were trimmed by 5 bases and 3 bases, with 7 bases remaining between them. Germline loops: CDR1 MGHDK, CDR2 SYGVNS. CDR3 size: 13 residues. CDR3 nucleotides: TGTGCCAGCAGTATCAGGGACACCGGGGAGCTGTTTTTT. Translating it yields CASSIRDTGELFF.

This clonotype was seen a handful of times. V usage is TRBV28 and J usage is TRBJ2-1; 7 positions agree with TRBD2. CDR1 and CDR2 from the germline V gene are MDHEN and SYDVKM. This CDR3 spans 16 amino acids. V shed 6 bases, J shed 4 bases, and the junction held 12 bases outside the gene matches. CDR3 bases: TGTGCCAGCAGCGCCAGGCGGCTAGCGGATTACAATGAGCAGTTCTTC. Translation: CASSARRLADYNEQFF.

This chain joins TRBV11-3 and TRBJ2-1, with 7 bases lining up with TRBD2. The CDR3 length is 14 residues. V lost 0 bases and J lost 7; bases outside the gene matches: 3. The germline CDR1 and CDR2 sequences are SGHNT and YENEEA. The DNA of the CDR3 is TGTGCCAGCAGCTTAGATGCGGGAGAAAATGAGCAGTTCTTC. Translated: CASSLDAGENEQFF.

This clonotype came up a few times. The chain has TRBV27 and TRBJ2-3; D is undetermined. V was pared by 2 bases and J by 3 bases, with 15 bases between. Germline-derived CDR1 and CDR2 are MNHEY and SMNVEV (reference sequence). The CDR3 spans 16 residues. The CDR3 nucleotides read TGTGCCAGCAGTTTAAAGGCAGTACGAACAACAGATACGCAGTATTTT. This gives the protein CASSLKAVRTTDTQYF.

In its sample, this clonotype was seen many times. The J gene is TRBJ2-5, the V gene TRBV5-1; possible D gene TRBD1, 7 bases. The CDR3 contains 19 residues. The V gene's germline CDR1 is SGHRS and CDR2 YFSETQ. Trimming removed 3 bases at V and 7 bases at J, with 31 bases between. The chain's CDR3 is CASSSTWEVRGGALATQYF. In DNA, the CDR3 is TGCGCCAGCAGCTCCACTTGGGAGGTCCGAGGGGGCGCATTGGCGACCCAGTACTTC.